This is a list of T cell receptor beta chains from one sample in a study of shared clonotypes between healthy human individuals. The protocol was immunoSEQ multiplex PCR, while the TCRdb copy is restricted to in-frame clones and leaves out a portion. The sample contains roughly 1.4 million clones, 97% to 99% of which appear only once. Sequencing was done on a sample of naive CD4+ T cells sorted from blood. These receptors were taken from a man aged 30 to 39 in good health. Each CDR3 is given with its conserved first and last residue. Each record gives: V gene, D gene, J gene, clone size, CDR3 DNA, CDR3 protein. D genes are given only for firm matches. For some rows the clone size is stated as once, few or many, or as a class when expanded; others skip it.

TRBV14,.,TRBJ2-1,once,TGTGCCAGCAGCCAAGATGGGCAAGCCCCGAGCATCTACAATGAGCAGTTCTTC,CASSQDGQAPSIYNEQFF
TRBV12-2,.,TRBJ2-2,.,TGTGCAAGTCGCCACGCCCGGCGAAACACCGGGGAGCTGTTTTTT,CASRHARRNTGELFF
TRBV12-5,.,TRBJ2-3,once,TGTGCTAGTGGCCTGACCGGGGCTACGCAGTATTTT,CASGLTGATQYF
TRBV11-3,TRBD1,TRBJ2-7,.,TGTGCCAGCAGTACAGGGGGTGATTGGGACGAGCAGTACTTC,CASSTGGDWDEQYF
TRBV19,TRBD2,TRBJ2-7,.,TGTGCCAGTAGTATAGGCGGGAGCTCCTACGAGCAGTACTTC,CASSIGGSSYEQYF
TRBV19,TRBD1,TRBJ2-3,.,TGTGCCAGTGGGACAGGGTTGAGTACGCAGTATTTT,CASGTGLSTQYF
TRBV5-1,.,TRBJ2-1,.,TGCGCCAGCAGCTCGGTGGCTGGTAATGAGCAGTTCTTC,CASSSVAGNEQFF
TRBV25-1,TRBD2,TRBJ2-7,.,TGTGCCAGCAGTAAGGGACTAGCGGGAGCTTATGAGCAGTACTTC,CASSKGLAGAYEQYF
TRBV18,TRBD2,TRBJ2-7,.,TGTGCCAGCTCCCCGACTAGCGGGATCTCCTACGAGCAGTACTTC,CASSPTSGISYEQYF
TRBV28,.,TRBJ2-7,.,TGTGCCAGCAGTTTGATCGACAGGCGGAGCTCCTACGAGCAGTACTTC,CASSLIDRRSSYEQYF
TRBV18,TRBD1,TRBJ2-7,.,TGTGCCAGCTCACTACCGGACAGGGCCTACGAGCAGTACTTC,CASSLPDRAYEQYF
TRBV18,.,TRBJ1-2,.,TGTGCCAGCTCACCACGCAAGACGGACTATGGCTACACCTTC,CASSPRKTDYGYTF
TRBV4-1,.,TRBJ2-1,.,TGCGCCAGCAGCCGACCGCGGGAAGGGTACTACAATGAGCAGTTCTTC,CASSRPREGYYNEQFF
TRBV29-1,TRBD2,TRBJ2-5,.,TGCAGCGTTGACACCCGACTAGCGGGAGAGGCCCAGTACTTC,CSVDTRLAGEAQYF
TRBV11-2,.,TRBJ2-6,.,TGTGCCAGCACCAATACGGGCAGGGCAAACGCTGGGGCCAACGTCCTGACTTTC,CASTNTGRANAGANVLTF
TRBV19,TRBD2,TRBJ2-2,.,TGTGCCAGTAGTATTCTAGCGGGGCCGACCGGGGAGCTGTTTTTT,CASSILAGPTGELFF
TRBV6-6,.,TRBJ1-2,.,TGTGCCAGCAGCCCAACAGGAGTTTCTAACTATGGCTACACCTTC,CASSPTGVSNYGYTF
TRBV5-4,TRBD1,TRBJ2-7,.,TGTGCCAGCAGTACGGGACAGGGGGCTTTGAACTACGAGCAGTACTTC,CASSTGQGALNYEQYF
TRBV28,.,TRBJ2-7,.,TGTGCCAGCAGTCCGATCGCAGGGAAGGCACGCTCCTACGAGCAGTACTTC,CASSPIAGKARSYEQYF
TRBV7-3,TRBD2,TRBJ2-1,.,TGTGCCAGCAGCCGACTAGCGGGGTCCTACAATGAGCAGTTCTTC,CASSRLAGSYNEQFF
TRBV7-8,.,TRBJ2-3,.,TGTGCCAGCAGCTACCTTATGGGGAGCCCGCAGTATTTT,CASSYLMGSPQYF
TRBV2,.,TRBJ2-7,.,TGTGCCAGCAGTGGCGGCTACGAGCAGTACTTC,CASSGGYEQYF
TRBV5-1,.,TRBJ1-3,once,TGCGCCAGCAGCTTGCAGAGCTCTGGAAACACCATATATTTT,CASSLQSSGNTIYF
TRBV9,.,TRBJ2-5,.,TGTGCCAGCAGCTCGTGGGATTGGGGAGAGACCCAGTACTTC,CASSSWDWGETQYF
TRBV6-6,.,TRBJ2-3,.,TGTGCCAGCAGTTACTCTCTAGATACGCAGTATTTT,CASSYSLDTQYF
TRBV29-1,.,TRBJ2-6,.,TGCAGCGTTGGCTTAACTGGGGCCAACGTCCTGACTTTC,CSVGLTGANVLTF
TRBV27,TRBD1,TRBJ2-7,.,TGTGCCAGCAGAAGGACAGGCCTACCAACTACCGAGCAGTACTTC,CASRRTGLPTTEQYF
TRBV6-5,.,TRBJ1-1,.,TGTGCCAGCAAGGTGACAGGAGGCACTGAAGCTTTCTTT,CASKVTGGTEAFF
TRBV6-6,TRBD1,TRBJ1-1,few,TGTGCCAGCCTTACAGGGGTGAACACTGAAGCTTTCTTT,CASLTGVNTEAFF
TRBV5-3,TRBD2,TRBJ2-2,.,TGTGCCAGAAGCTCCCGGGAGGGCTCTGCCGGGGAGCTGTTTTTT,CARSSREGSAGELFF
TRBV7-9,.,TRBJ2-7,.,TGTGCCAGCAGCTCCACCCAGACCTACGAGCAGTACTTC,CASSSTQTYEQYF
TRBV18,TRBD1,TRBJ1-1,.,TGTGCCAGCTCACTTCGGATGGGACAGGTCCGGGGGGCTTTCTTT,CASSLRMGQVRGAFF
TRBV7-9,.,TRBJ2-7,.,TGTGCCAGCAGCTTTGACTTGGGACTTACCTACGAGCAGTACTTC,CASSFDLGLTYEQYF
TRBV28,TRBD1,TRBJ2-3,.,TGTGCCAGCAGTTCTCGGGCAGGGGGCAAGATGGATACGCAGTATTTT,CASSSRAGGKMDTQYF
TRBV18,.,TRBJ2-6,once,TGTGCCAGCTCACTACAAGCCTCTGGGGCCAACGTCCTGACTTTC,CASSLQASGANVLTF
TRBV28,TRBD1,TRBJ1-5,.,TGTGCCAGCAGGCTGGGACAGTCCAAGGGCAATCAGCCCCAGCATTTT,CASRLGQSKGNQPQHF
TRBV27,.,TRBJ1-5,once,TGTGCCAGCAGTTTAAAGACTCATAGCAATCAGCCCCAGCATTTT,CASSLKTHSNQPQHF
TRBV7-8,.,TRBJ2-7,.,TGTGCCAGCAGCTTAGCGCCAGGGGTAAGGCTCGACGAGCAGTACTTC,CASSLAPGVRLDEQYF
TRBV18,TRBD2,TRBJ2-7,.,TGTGCCAGCTCACCCGCTAGCGGGAGGGCGGGGTCCTACGAGCAGTACTTC,CASSPASGRAGSYEQYF
TRBV11-2,.,TRBJ2-2,.,TGTGCCAGCAGGAAATACAGCACCGGGGAGCTGTTTTTT,CASRKYSTGELFF
TRBV11-2,.,TRBJ2-1,.,TGTGCCAGCAGCTTAGATCATGGAAGCGAGCAGTTCTTC,CASSLDHGSEQFF
TRBV5-1,TRBD1,TRBJ2-7,.,TGCGCCAGCAGCCGGGGGACAGGAGACTTCTACGAGCAGTACTTC,CASSRGTGDFYEQYF
TRBV7-8,TRBD2,TRBJ2-1,.,TGTGCCAGCAGCCCCCCCACGGGACTAGAGGCTTTAAATGAGCAGTTCTTC,CASSPPTGLEALNEQFF
TRBV29-1,.,TRBJ1-1,.,TGCAGCGTTACAGGGAGAATGCAGAACACTGAAGCTTTCTTT,CSVTGRMQNTEAFF
TRBV19,TRBD1,TRBJ2-5,.,TGTGCCAGTAGTATCAGAATGGCAGGGGGAAGGGAGACCCAGTACTTC,CASSIRMAGGRETQYF
TRBV5-1,TRBD2,TRBJ2-1,.,TGCGCCAGCAGCTGGGGACTAGCGGGAGCAGAGCAATTGTCGGAGCAGTTCTTC,CASSWGLAGAEQLSEQFF
TRBV29-1,.,TRBJ1-1,.,TGCAGCGTTGAAGTTTGGGGCAGGAACACTGAAGCTTTCTTT,CSVEVWGRNTEAFF
TRBV2,.,TRBJ2-1,.,TGTGCCAGCAGAACTGACAGATATGAGCAGTTCTTC,CASRTDRYEQFF
TRBV10-1,TRBD2,TRBJ2-7,.,TGCGCCAGCAGTGAGTCTCTGGTAGTGCTAGCGGGAGGGCCTTCGTACGAGCAGTACTTC,CASSESLVVLAGGPSYEQYF
TRBV6-5,.,TRBJ1-3,.,TGTGCCAGCAGTTACGCAGGGATGACTGGAAACACCATATATTTT,CASSYAGMTGNTIYF
TRBV18,.,TRBJ2-1,.,TGTGCCAGCTCACCGATAATAGCCTCCTACAATGAGCAGTTCTTC,CASSPIIASYNEQFF
TRBV11-2,TRBD2,TRBJ2-7,.,TGTGCCAGCAGCTTAGTCCCGGGGGAGGGTGCCTACGAGCAGTACTTC,CASSLVPGEGAYEQYF
TRBV23-1,.,TRBJ1-1,.,TGCGCCAGCAGTCAGTTAGTCCCCAGGAACACTGAAGCTTTCTTT,CASSQLVPRNTEAFF
TRBV9,TRBD2,TRBJ2-1,.,TGTGCCAGCAGCGCGACCTCCGGGACTAGCGGCAATGAGCAGTTCTTC,CASSATSGTSGNEQFF
TRBV18,TRBD1,TRBJ2-7,.,TGTGCCAGCTCGGAAGACAGGGTGAAGCAGTACTTC,CASSEDRVKQYF
TRBV7-2,.,TRBJ2-7,once,TGTGCCAGCGTAGTTACAGGGTTCCCGAAAGAGCCAAGCCACTACGAGCAGTACTTC,CASVVTGFPKEPSHYEQYF